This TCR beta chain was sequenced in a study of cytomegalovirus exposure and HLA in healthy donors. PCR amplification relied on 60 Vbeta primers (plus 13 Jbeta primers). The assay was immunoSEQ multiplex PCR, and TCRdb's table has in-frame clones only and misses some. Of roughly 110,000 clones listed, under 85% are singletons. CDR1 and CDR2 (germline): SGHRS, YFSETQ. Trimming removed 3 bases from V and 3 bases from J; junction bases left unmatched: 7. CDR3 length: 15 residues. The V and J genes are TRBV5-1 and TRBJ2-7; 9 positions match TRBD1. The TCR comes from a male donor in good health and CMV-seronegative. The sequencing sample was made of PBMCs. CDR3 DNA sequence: TGCGCCAGCAGCTCCGGGACAGGGATTAACTACGAGCAGTACTTC. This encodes CASSSGTGINYEQYF.